Included here is one T cell receptor beta chain sequence, with context. The antigen remains unidentified. V dropped 3 bases and J dropped 0; count of bases not matched to a gene: 11. The CDR3 contains 18 residues. The germline CDR1 and CDR2 sequences are DFQATT and SNEGSKA (reference sequence). This sample was taken from a study of CD8 T cells in ankylosing spondylitis. Study conclusions and caveats: Clones linked to disease were reported to show significant enrichment in matched ankylosing spondylitis synovial fluid.

In TCRdb, the 5' RACE reads were re-called with MiXCR into one record per CDR3 protein. The table has about 150,000 distinct CDR3 sequences, under 35% seen once; the top ten hold 4.5% to 6%. V gene TRBV20-1 combines with J gene TRBJ2-1, with TRBD1 matching over 10 bases. The receptor comes from a male donor with ankylosing spondylitis. Sequencing was done on a sample of synovial fluid, either unsorted or a sorted T cell fraction (not recorded which). This chain's CDR3 is CSASKGQGKESSYNEQFF. The CDR3 bases are TGCAGTGCTAGTAAGGGACAGGGGAAAGAGAGCTCCTACAATGAGCAGTTCTTC.